This entry concerns a single TCR beta chain. This specimen belongs to a study of blood T cell repertoires in COVID-19. The CDR3 length is 16 residues. Germline-derived CDR1 and CDR2 are MNHEY and SMNVEV (reference sequence). The V gene end was trimmed by 8 bases and the J gene end by 1 base; junction bases not matched to a gene: 4. In the authors' methods: From reference gene primer amplification, estimates of nucleated cell counts were derived. The data were produced by immunoSEQ multiplex PCR, yet TCRdb's version contains in-frame clones alone and is incomplete. The V and J calls and clone size come from that table; D and trimming were worked out from the DNA. The sample lists about 270,000 clones, 80% to 90% occurring once.

This chain links TRBV27 with TRBJ1-6, with 11 bases that match TRBD1. The material sequenced was PBMCs or T cells enriched from blood (not recorded which). The sequence was collected from a woman younger than 35 who had recovered from COVID-19. CDR3 DNA sequence: TGTGCCAGCCGGACAGGGGGCCAGTCCTATAATTCACCCCTCCACTTT. Its translation is CASRTGGQSYNSPLHF.